The count of the clone carrying this T cell receptor beta chain is one. The target antigen is unknown. This CDR3 has 14 amino acids. V was cut by 5 bases and J by 2 bases, with 11 bases left in between. The germline CDR1 and CDR2 sequences are LGHNT and FRNRAP. Researchers partitioned CD4+ cells into CD45RA+ naive and CD45RA-negative memory subsets. The data belong to a study of shared clonotypes between healthy human individuals. Study outcomes and limitations: Generation probability values for non-shared clonotypes were lower than those for clonotypes shared by all four donors. The study found 4.5% to 6% of naive CD4 clonotypes shared across a few donors.

The assay ran at deep level. Repertoires were generated with immunoSEQ multiplex PCR, while TCRdb's copy carries only in-frame clones and drops some. The sample records approximately 2.3 million clones, 90% to 95% being singletons. The gene calls are TRBV12-5 and TRBJ2-3; TRBD2 might be the D (6 bases). The sequencing sample was made of naive CD4+ T cells from PBMCs. Subset described: CD45RA+ positively selected. The sequence derives from a man aged 18 to 30 in good health. Some clones in this sample may be carry-over from other donors' samples. The CDR3 sequence: CASGMGLSTDTQYF. In DNA form, the CDR3 reads TGTGCTAGTGGTATGGGACTTTCCACAGATACGCAGTATTTT.